This T cell receptor (beta chain) came from a study of blood T cell repertoires in COVID-19. This clone turned up a few times. CDR1 and CDR2 (germline): LNHDA, SQIVND (reference sequence). Trimming pared 6 bases from V and 7 bases from J, leaving 10 bases between. The CDR3 sequence is 12 residues long. Some clones are missing from TCRdb's copy, which holds only in-frame ones; the method was immunoSEQ multiplex PCR. The sample records tens of thousands of clones, 77% being singletons. Sequencing was performed on peripheral blood. This clonotype originated in a human donor with active or convalescent COVID-19. The donor label of this sample is uncertain. The chain combines TRBV19 with TRBJ1-5; maybe TRBD1 (6 bases). CDR3 amino acids: CASSQQGQPQHF. CDR3 in DNA: TGTGCCAGTAGCCAACAGGGACAGCCCCAGCATTTT.